This TCR beta chain originates from a study of cytomegalovirus exposure and HLA in healthy donors. Study context: An analysis done earlier identified 95 million to 140 million unique TCR beta sequences from about 179 million T cells.

60 Vbeta and 13 Jbeta primers were used in PCR. Generated by immunoSEQ multiplex PCR, the TCRdb table keeps only in-frame clones and is missing some. The sample shows more than 150,000 clones, roughly 80% of them seen only once. There are a few counts of this clone. Unmatched junction bases numbered 14, after V lost 2 bases and J lost 6 bases. The CDR3 totals 17 residues. The germline V gene encodes CDR1 MNHEY and CDR2 SMNVEV (reference sequence). The clonotype comes from a woman between 18 and 30 years old in good health and CMV-seronegative. The sequenced sample was PBMCs. This chain links TRBV27 with TRBJ2-7, with TRBD1 matching 9 bases. CDR3 DNA: TGTGCCAGCAGTTTAAAGGTGCGGACAGGGGTATCCACCGAGCAGTACTTC. It codes for CASSLKVRTGVSTEQYF.